A selection of T cell receptor beta chains follows, all from one sample in a study of T cells in Graves' hyperthyroidism and ophthalmopathy. TCRdb redid the calling of the multiplex PCR reads with MiXCR, one entry per CDR3 protein. The table shows 550,000 to 700,000 distinct CDR3 sequences, with approximately 15% occurring only once. Sequencing input: blood. These receptor sequences come from a woman aged 40 to 55 with Graves' ophthalmopathy. Each CDR3 is given without its conserved first and last residue. Clone size is shown for a subset of rows, as once, few, many or a class of expanded clone.

TRBV12-5 | few | ASGLPGHTTGELF
TRBV4-1 | - | ASSQALAGEQF
TRBV2 | many | ASSQGFSGYEQY
TRBV2 | many | ASSEATFEGTQY
TRBV27 | - | ASSLNPQDREAGELF
TRBV6-1 | - | ASHSGNTDTQY
TRBV6-2/TRBV6-3 | - | ASKIRQVIQETQY
TRBV5-1 | - | ASSLLEVTGELF
TRBV7-2 | many | ASSKTSRGGYT
TRBV6-2/TRBV6-3 | many | ASSNSGKQY
TRBV12-3/TRBV12-4 | many | ASSLENPGELF
TRBV7-2 | many | ASSLGGTSTYEQY
TRBV13 | many | ASSELRDGRYEQY
TRBV2 | many | ASSEGKGAQTQY
TRBV6-2/TRBV6-3 | - | ASSQGMHYEQY
TRBV6-5 | many | ASSYLGGNSPLH
TRBV7-8 | - | ASSQGTFQETQY
TRBV12-3/TRBV12-4 | many | ASSLLAPEITGELF
TRBV20-1 | many | SAQNAGTANTEAF
TRBV7-2 | - | ASSLSGIITDTQY
TRBV6-1 | many | ASRSAQPANTEAF
TRBV20-1 | many | SAPVTSSDTEAF
TRBV6-5 | - | ASSNSLAKNIQY
TRBV6-1 | many | ASHSSGSYEQY
TRBV28 | many | ASSLNLLSLTLGGTSQPQH
TRBV25-1 | many | ASSELAGRGYT
TRBV28 | many | ASSLNGGTEAF
TRBV5-5 | - | ASSLSSGTGNTIY
TRBV18 | - | ASSPNLDWGSHNYGYT
TRBV12-3/TRBV12-4 | many | ASSSSRRGHTFGGYT
TRBV25-1 | - | ASSASNSGNTIY
TRBV4-1 | - | ASSLSIRDYGYT
TRBV6-1 | few | ASRKDRATEAF
TRBV5-5 | many | ASSLSRGNQPQH
TRBV6-2/TRBV6-3 | many | ASGRQGREQY
TRBV5-1 | many | ASSLGHEQF
TRBV4-2 | many | ASSHRDAKGETQY
TRBV12-3/TRBV12-4 | few | ASLRQGSEAF
TRBV5-1 | - | ASSLGSRDEQY
TRBV4-1 | - | TSSQERDRLMNTEAF
TRBV4-1 | many | ASSQRDGTQGYT
TRBV28 | many | ASKRAGGYEQY
TRBV28 | few | ASSHDGTSSNIQY
TRBV15 | many | ATSRDSRDRVNQPQH
TRBV6-1 | many | ASSVGGSGGETQY
TRBV11-2 | many | ASSLDIRLVSQAEAF
TRBV27 | - | ASSPAYTGELF
TRBV7-9 | many | ASQATVDSNQPQH
TRBV10-2 | many | ASSEVGNYGYT
TRBV4-1 | many | ASSQNEGSSYEQY
TRBV12-3/TRBV12-4 | many | ASTPTLSKVTGELF
TRBV27 | many | ASSLDRSGSRETQY
TRBV7-2 | - | ASSLVAGRTGELF
TRBV10-3 | many | AISGSAGGIQETQY
TRBV18 | few | ASSPPGGSGNTIY